The 18 T cell receptor beta chains given below trace back to one sample, sequenced in a study of T-cell memory formation after mild COVID-19. TCRdb re-derived calls from the 5' RACE reads in MiXCR, one entry per CDR3 protein. The table shows some 50,000 distinct CDR3 sequences, with roughly a quarter occurring only once. Sequenced sample: PBMCs or a T cell subset sorted from them (not recorded which). These receptors were collected from a man between 18 and 35 years old who had mild COVID-19 (a few samples of this study predate the infection). Cell type and time point are not known.

This clonotype appeared a few times. The rearrangement uses TRBV29-1 and TRBJ2-1; 10 bases align to TRBD1. The CDR3 length is 13 residues. The ends lost 6 bases at V and 6 bases at J; junction bases unmatched: 5. Germline V gene data show CDR1 as SQVTM and CDR2 as ANQGSEA. Here the CDR3 reads CSVGQGVGNEQFF. The DNA of the CDR3 is TGCAGCGTCGGACAGGGGGTTGGCAATGAGCAGTTCTTC.

The genes are TRBV6-1 and TRBJ2-7, with D tentatively TRBD1 or TRBD2 (5 bases each). Per the germline V gene, CDR1 is MNHNS and CDR2 is SASEGT. Trimming pared 6 bases from V and 0 bases from J, leaving 12 bases between. CDR3 length: 14 amino acids. The CDR3: CASSPRDDSYEQYF. DNA for the CDR3: TGTGCCAGCAGCCCAAGGGACGACTCCTACGAGCAGTACTTC.

The rearrangement links TRBV7-9 to TRBJ1-2, with D perhaps matching TRBD1 (5 bases). V was cut by 4 bases and J by 8 bases, with 23 bases left in between. Looked up from germline, CDR1 is SEHNR and CDR2 is FQNEAQ (reference sequence). The CDR3 totals 16 residues. The CDR3 nucleotides are TGTGCCAGCAGCTCCTCCCTCTCGACAGATTGGGACGGCTACACCTTC. Translation: CASSSSLSTDWDGYTF.

This clonotype has only a few counts. V usage is TRBV18 and J usage is TRBJ2-4, with TRBD1 matching over 8 bases. Germline-derived CDR1 and CDR2 are KGHSH and LQKENI. The CDR3 has 16 amino acids. J was trimmed by 0 bases and V by 0 bases; bases with no gene match: 1. The CDR3: CASSPPDRVAKNIQYF. The CDR3 coding sequence is TGTGCCAGCTCACCACCGGACAGGGTAGCCAAAAACATTCAGTACTTC. The entire variable domain, with the rest obtained from reference TRBV18 and TRBJ2-4, is as follows: NAGVMQNPRHLVRRRGQEARLRCSPMKGHSHVYWYRQLPEEGLKFMVYLQKENIIDESGMPKERFSAEFPKEGPSILRIQQVVRGDSAAYFCASSPPDRVAKNIQYFGAGTRLSVL.

This clonotype came up a few times. This sequence joins TRBV29-1 and TRBJ1-1; 8 nucleotides match TRBD1. Looked up from germline, CDR1 is SQVTM and CDR2 is ANQGSEA. Trimming removed 7 bases from V and 1 base from J; junction bases left unmatched: 5. The CDR3 extends over 13 amino acids. DNA of the CDR3: TGCAGCGGAAGGCAGGGGGCGAACACTGAAGCTTTCTTT. Protein product: CSGRQGANTEAFF.

The chain is built from TRBV5-1 and TRBJ2-5, with 9 bases aligning to TRBD1. Germline CDR1 is SGHRS and CDR2 is YFSETQ. Trimming took 4 bases from V and 5 from J; bases not matched to a gene: 12. CDR3 size: 16 residues. The CDR3 DNA reads TGCGCCAGCAGCCCAATAGAGGACAGGGGCCGTGAGACCCAGTACTTC. Protein sequence: CASSPIEDRGRETQYF.

This chain links TRBV10-3 with TRBJ2-7; maybe TRBD1 (5 bases). The V and J ends lost 3 bases and 3 bases respectively, with 9 bases between them. In germline, CDR1 is ENHRY, CDR2 SYGVKD. CDR3 length: 13 residues. As DNA, the CDR3 is TGTGCCATCAGTGATTCGGACAACTACGAGCAGTACGTC. This codes for CAISDSDNYEQYV.

In its sample, this clonotype was seen many times. V gene TRBV7-9 combines with J gene TRBJ2-5, with a weak D call TRBD1 (6 bases). V lost 4 bases and J 2 bases, leaving 8 bases between the germline ends. Germline CDR1 SEHNR, CDR2 FQNEAQ (reference sequence). The CDR3 has 13 residues. Here the CDR3 reads CASSSTGQETQYF. The CDR3, as DNA: TGTGCCAGCAGCTCGACAGGTCAAGAGACCCAGTACTTC.

The chain carries TRBV6-2 or TRBV6-3 and TRBJ2-2, with D unclear. Germline CDR1 and CDR2: MNHEY and SVGEGT. V dropped 8 bases and J dropped 6 bases, with 13 bases sitting between them. The CDR3 spans 13 residues. The CDR3 coding sequence is TGTGCCAGCTTGTACGGGTTTGCCGGGGAGCTGTTTTTT. As protein: CASLYGFAGELFF.

The V gene is TRBV25-1, the J gene TRBJ1-3, with D perhaps TRBD1 (5 bases). V shed 6 bases and J shed 2 bases, with 5 bases lying between them. Germline V gene lookup returns CDR1 MGHDK and CDR2 SYGVNS. The CDR3 has 12 residues. The CDR3 DNA is TGTGCCAGCAGACAGGCTGGAAACACCATATATTTT. As protein: CASRQAGNTIYF.

For the CDR3, the DNA is TGCGCCAGCAGCCCGGGGCCTCCTACAGGTACCTACGAGAAGTACGTC. Amino acid sequence: CASSPGPPTGTYEKYV. This rearrangement joins TRBV5-1 to TRBJ2-7; D could derive from TRBD1 or TRBD2 (5 bases each). CDR1 SGHRS and CDR2 YFSETQ come from the germline V gene. The CDR3 is 16 residues long.

The rearrangement links TRBV6-1 to TRBJ2-7; 10 bases line up with TRBD1. The CDR3 spans 14 residues. V lost 7 bases to trimming and J lost 5 bases; unmatched junction nucleotides: 8. Per germline, CDR1 MNHNS and CDR2 SASEGT. CDR3 nucleotide sequence: TGTGCCAGCACTGAGACAGGGGGCCCCGACGAGCAGTACTTC. Translating gives CASTETGGPDEQYF.

This clonotype was seen a handful of times. This chain connects TRBV5-6 to TRBJ1-4; D unclear. Trimming took off 0 bases at V and 4 bases at J, with 4 bases between the two ends. The germline CDR1 and CDR2 sequences are SGHDT and YYEEEE. The CDR3 is 13 residues long. CDR3 in amino acids: CASSLGDNEKLFF. CDR3 nucleotides: TGTGCCAGCAGCTTGGGGGATAATGAAAAACTGTTTTTT.

A few counts support this clonotype. The chain carries TRBV4-3 and TRBJ2-7, with 7 bases lining up with TRBD1. Germline V gives CDR1 LGHNA, CDR2 YSLEER. V was clipped by 3 bases and J by 6 bases; unmatched bases: 5. CDR3 size: 13 residues. CDR3 nucleotide sequence: TGCGCCAGCAGCCACACAGGGGAGTCCGAGCAGTACTTC. Encoded protein: CASSHTGESEQYF.

This clonotype was found a few times. V usage is TRBV5-1 and J usage is TRBJ1-2; perhaps TRBD1 as D (5 bases). Germline V gene data show CDR1 as SGHRS and CDR2 as YFSETQ. Deletions cut 3 bases from V and 3 bases from J, with 12 bases between. CDR3 length equals 14 residues. The CDR3 sequence is CASSWDGEDYGYTF. CDR3 DNA sequence: TGCGCCAGCAGCTGGGACGGTGAGGACTATGGCTACACCTTC. The entire variable domain, with the rest obtained from reference TRBV5-1 and TRBJ1-2, is as follows: KAGVTQTPRYLIKTRGQQVTLSCSPISGHRSVSWYQQTPGQGLQFLFEYFSETQRNKGNFPGRFSGRQFSNSRSEMNVSTLELGDSALYLCASSWDGEDYGYTFGSGTRLTVV.

The gene calls are TRBV29-1 and TRBJ2-5, with 8 bases lining up with TRBD2. Trimming cost V 4 bases and J 5 bases; bases outside gene matches: 9. The length of the CDR3 is 14 residues. Germline assignment: CDR1 SQVTM and CDR2 ANQGSEA. CDR3 protein: CSVGGRGGEETQYF. For the CDR3, the DNA is TGCAGCGTTGGGGGCCGGGGGGGCGAGGAGACCCAGTACTTC.

This chain joins TRBV6-5 and TRBJ2-3; D ambiguous. V lost 2 bases to trimming and J lost 3 bases, with 12 bases between them. The length of the CDR3 is 15 residues. Germline CDR1 is MNHEY and CDR2 is SVGAGI. The CDR3 loop is CASSYLQSRTDTQYF. Here the CDR3 DNA reads TGTGCCAGCAGTTACCTACAGAGTAGGACAGATACGCAGTATTTT.

The chain links TRBV12-3 or TRBV12-4 to TRBJ1-5; 7 bases agree with TRBD1. CDR3 length equals 15 residues. V lost 6 bases, J lost 0 bases, and 5 bases stayed unmatched. The CDR3 loop is CASSSTGYSNQPQHF. As DNA, the CDR3 is TGTGCCAGCAGCTCGACAGGGTATAGCAATCAGCCCCAGCATTTT.